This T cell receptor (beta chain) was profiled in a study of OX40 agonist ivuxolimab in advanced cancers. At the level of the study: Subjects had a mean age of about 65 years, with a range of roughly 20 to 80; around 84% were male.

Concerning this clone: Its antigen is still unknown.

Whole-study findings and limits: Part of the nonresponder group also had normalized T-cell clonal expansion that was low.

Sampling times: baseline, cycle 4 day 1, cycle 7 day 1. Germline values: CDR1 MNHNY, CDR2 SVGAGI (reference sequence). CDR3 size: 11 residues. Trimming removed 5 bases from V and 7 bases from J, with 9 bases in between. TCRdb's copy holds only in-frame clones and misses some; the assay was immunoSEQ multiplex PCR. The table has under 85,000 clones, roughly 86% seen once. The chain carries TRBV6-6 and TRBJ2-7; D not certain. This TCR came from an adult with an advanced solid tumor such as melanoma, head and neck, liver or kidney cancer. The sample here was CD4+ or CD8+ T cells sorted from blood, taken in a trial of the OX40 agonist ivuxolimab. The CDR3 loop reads CASSRPWEQYF. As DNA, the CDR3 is TGTGCCAGCAGTCGGCCGTGGGAGCAGTACTTC.